A single sample gave rise to the 15 T cell receptor beta chains below, sequenced in a study of blood T cell repertoires in COVID-19. The assay was immunoSEQ multiplex PCR, and TCRdb's table has in-frame clones only and misses some. The data show about 160,000 clones, roughly 80% seen once. Sequenced material: PBMCs or T cells enriched from blood (not recorded which). The receptor set was obtained from a woman in her thirties or forties with acute COVID-19.

Note on this clone: The junction does not match germline at one end; this may be a read error. The chain combines TRBV7-7 with TRBJ2-5, with D possibly being TRBD1 (6 bases). The CDR3 loop spans 15 amino acids. Germline loops: CDR1 SSHAT, CDR2 FNYEAQ (reference sequence). The CDR3 sequence: CASSLEDSPQETQYF. The CDR3 bases are TGTGCTAGCAGCTTAGAGGACAGCCCCCAAGAGACCCAGTACTTC. Based on the CDR3 plus reference TRBV7-7 and TRBJ2-5, the full variable domain is GAGVSQSPRYKVTKRGQDVTLRCDPISSHATLYWYQQALGQGPEFLTYFNYEAQPDKSGLPSDRFSAERPEGSISTLTIQRTEQRDSAMYRCASSLEDSPQETQYFGPGTRLLVL.

The V call is TRBV7-9, the J call TRBJ2-2; D remains ambiguous. V was shortened by 2 bases and J by 2 bases, with 12 bases between the two germline ends. This CDR3 region has 16 residues. Germline V gene data show CDR1 as SEHNR and CDR2 as FQNEAQ (reference sequence). CDR3 loop: CASSLLNSLNTGELFF. The CDR3 DNA reads TGTGCCAGCAGCTTACTGAACAGCCTAAACACCGGGGAGCTGTTTTTT.

The J gene is TRBJ2-1, the V gene TRBV7-6, with D uncertain. Trimming took off 2 bases at V and 4 bases at J, with 12 bases between the two ends. The CDR3 covers 15 residues. Germline CDR1 SGHVS, CDR2 FNYEAQ. CDR3 DNA sequence: TGTGCCAGCAGCTTACAGCGCACGATTTACAATGAGCAGTTCTTC. Protein product: CASSLQRTIYNEQFF. The variable domain in full, completed from reference TRBV7-6 and TRBJ2-1, reads GAGVSQSPRYKVTKRGQDVALRCDPISGHVSLYWYRQALGQGPEFLTYFNYEAQQDKSGLPNDRFSAERPEGSISTLTIQRTEQRDSAMYRCASSLQRTIYNEQFFGPGTRLTVL.

V usage is TRBV4-2 and J usage is TRBJ1-2; D is uncertain. This CDR3 is built from 16 residues. Germline-derived CDR1 and CDR2 are LGHNA and YNFKEQ. The V and J ends lost 0 bases and 0 bases respectively, with 11 bases between them. CDR3 residues: CASSQEGSGPNYGYTF. In DNA, the CDR3 is TGTGCCAGCAGCCAAGAAGGTTCAGGTCCTAACTATGGCTACACCTTC.

The CDR3 region is CASSIRQDSPLHF. As DNA, the CDR3 is TGTGCCAGCAGCATAAGACAGGATTCACCCCTCCACTTT. The chain carries TRBV11-3 and TRBJ1-6, with D perhaps matching TRBD1 (6 bases). The CDR3 length is 13 residues. V was pared by 5 bases and J by 8 bases, with 10 bases between. In germline, CDR1 is SGHNT, CDR2 YENEEA.

The chain carries TRBV7-3 and TRBJ2-1; TRBD2 aligns across 9 bases. Germline-derived CDR1 and CDR2 are SGHTA and FQGTGA. Losses at the gene ends were 5 bases for V and 7 bases for J; bases not matched to a gene: 9. The length of the CDR3 is 15 residues. The CDR3, as DNA: TGTGCCAGCAGCCGCCTAGCGGGACCAGATAATGAGCAGTTCTTC. Its translation is CASSRLAGPDNEQFF.

The chain carries TRBV4-1 and TRBJ2-4; tentatively, D is TRBD2 (5 bases). The CDR3 totals 14 residues. V was cut by 1 base and J by 9 bases, with 13 bases left in between. The germline V gene has CDR1 MGHRA and CDR2 YSYEKL. The DNA for the CDR3 is TGCGCCAGCAGCCAAGTAGAAGGGAGAGGCATTCAGTACTTC. Translated, it gives CASSQVEGRGIQYF.

V is TRBV5-6 and J is TRBJ2-5; D may be TRBD1 (6 bases). Looked up from germline, CDR1 is SGHDT and CDR2 is YYEEEE. The V gene lost 3 bases and the J gene lost 4 bases, with 19 bases spanning the gap. CDR3 size: 16 residues. The CDR3 loop reads CASSYRQSGVRETQYF. The CDR3 coding sequence is TGTGCCAGCAGCTACCGGCAGTCAGGGGTAAGAGAGACCCAGTACTTC.

The rearrangement links TRBV11-3 to TRBJ2-3; 7 positions match TRBD1. J lost 1 base, V lost 0 bases, and 4 bases had no gene match. The length of the CDR3 is 16 residues. Germline V gene sequence: CDR1 SGHNT, CDR2 YENEEA. The CDR3: CASSLDNRGGTDTQYF. The DNA of the CDR3 is TGTGCCAGCAGCTTAGATAACAGGGGAGGCACAGATACGCAGTATTTT.

This chain uses TRBV29-1 with TRBJ2-5; the D gene is possibly TRBD2 (5 bases). With 4 bases removed from V and 4 bases from J, the gap between germline ends came to 13 bases. This CDR3 is 13 amino acids long. The germline V gene has CDR1 SQVTM and CDR2 ANQGSEA. The CDR3 nucleotides are TGCAGCGTTGGCGCCCGCCTAGCAGAGACCCAGTACTTC. Amino acids: CSVGARLAETQYF.

The chain carries TRBV5-6 and TRBJ1-2, with 7 bases that match TRBD1. Germline trimming cut 6 bases from V and 4 bases from J; bases unmatched to any gene: 6. From germline, CDR1 is SGHDT and CDR2 YYEEEE. The CDR3 has 13 residues. The CDR3 loop is CASTQGVSYGYTF. CDR3 nucleotide sequence: TGTGCCAGCACTCAGGGGGTGAGCTATGGCTACACCTTC.

The rearrangement links TRBV7-9 to TRBJ1-2; 7 bases are a match to TRBD1. Germline lookup yields CDR1 SEHNR and CDR2 FQNEAQ (reference sequence). CDR3 length: 14 residues. V shed 5 bases, J shed 4 bases, and the junction held 7 bases outside the gene matches. CDR3 protein: CASSLDRDVYGYTF. Here the CDR3 DNA reads TGTGCCAGCAGCCTCGACAGGGATGTCTATGGCTACACCTTC.

The rearrangement joins TRBV6-2 or TRBV6-3 to TRBJ2-7, with 13 bases that match TRBD2. Germline-derived CDR1 and CDR2 are MNHEY and SVGEGT. This CDR3 region has 16 residues. The junction had 4 bases not matched to a gene; V was cut back by 5 bases and J by 0 bases. CDR3 region: CASSLGTSGNSYEQYF. CDR3 nucleotides: TGTGCCAGCAGTCTTGGGACTAGCGGGAACTCCTACGAGCAGTACTTC.

This clone appeared a few times. V gene TRBV7-2 combines with J gene TRBJ1-6; D gene ambiguous. Germline V gene lookup returns CDR1 SGHTA and CDR2 FQGNSA. The CDR3 has 13 amino acids. Trimming took 0 bases from V and 7 from J, leaving 4 bases between them. The DNA for the CDR3 is TGTGCCAGCAGCTTAGCCGTCAATTCACCCCTCCACTTT. Protein: CASSLAVNSPLHF.

The chain links TRBV30 to TRBJ2-1, with D possibly matching TRBD2 (6 bases). The CDR3 runs to 16 residues. Germline loops: CDR1 GTSNPN, CDR2 SVGIG (reference sequence). V gave up 2 bases and J gave up 6 bases, with 20 bases separating them. In DNA form, the CDR3 reads TGTGCCTGGAGTTCCCCGGACGGGGGACTCCTCAATGAGCAGTTCTTC. Its translation: CAWSSPDGGLLNEQFF. The entire variable domain, with the rest obtained from reference TRBV30 and TRBJ2-1, is as follows: SQTIHQWPATLVQPVGSPLSLECTVEGTSNPNLYWYRQAAGRGLQLLFYSVGIGQISSEVPQNLSASRPQDRQFILSSKKLLLSDSGFYLCAWSSPDGGLLNEQFFGPGTRLTVL.